This is a list of T cell receptor beta chains from one sample in a study of blood T cell repertoires in COVID-19. The protocol was immunoSEQ multiplex PCR, while the TCRdb copy is restricted to in-frame clones and leaves out a portion. The sample carries around 250,000 clones, over 70% recorded once. Sequenced sample: PBMCs or T cells enriched from blood (not recorded which). The receptor set was obtained from a woman aged 40 to 50 who had been exposed to COVID-19. CDR3s include the opening cysteine and the closing phenylalanine or tryptophan. D genes are given only for firm matches. The listing skips clone size in some rows; elsewhere it reads once, few, many or a size class.

>-|TRBJ1-2|TRBD1|TRBV5-4
CASSLGQGAIGYTF
TGTGCCAGCAGCTTGGGACAGGGGGCGATTGGCTACACCTTC
>-|TRBJ2-1|-|TRBV5-1
CASSLGLNEQFF
TGTGCCAGCAGCTTGGGGCTGAACGAGCAGTTCTTC
>-|TRBJ1-2|-|TRBV19
CASSTITGYYGYTF
TGTGCCAGTAGTACCATCACAGGGTACTATGGCTACACCTTC
>-|TRBJ2-2|TRBD2|TRBV19
CASSIPAGGGTGELFF
TGTGCCAGTAGTATTCCAGCGGGGGGAGGTACCGGGGAGCTGTTTTTT
>-|TRBJ2-5|-|TRBV19
CASRRRSGETQYF
TGTGCCAGTAGAAGAAGGTCAGGGGAGACCCAGTACTTC
>once|TRBJ1-4|-|TRBV6-5
CASSLGQTSTNEKLFF
TGTGCCAGCAGTTTAGGACAGACCTCAACTAATGAAAAACTGTTTTTT
>-|TRBJ1-4|-|TRBV28
CASSLREKLFF
TGTGCCAGCAGTTTACGGGAAAAACTGTTTTTT
>-|TRBJ2-1|-|TRBV11-2
CASNWASSGVRSYNEQFF
TGTGCCAGCAATTGGGCCTCTTCAGGGGTACGCTCCTACAATGAGCAGTTCTTC
>-|TRBJ2-7|TRBD1|TRBV6-5
CASRGQGRYEQYF
TGTGCCAGCAGGGGACAGGGTAGATACGAGCAGTACTTC
>-|TRBJ2-2|TRBD2|TRBV10-3
CAIMAGGPNTGELFF
TGTGCCATCATGGCGGGGGGACCGAACACCGGGGAGCTGTTTTTT
>few|TRBJ2-1|TRBD2|TRBV6-5
CASSYWTSGMDNEQFF
TGTGCCAGCAGTTACTGGACTAGCGGGATGGACAATGAGCAGTTCTTC
>-|TRBJ1-2|-|TRBV18
CASSPGRGYGYTF
TGTGCCAGCTCACCGGGCAGGGGCTATGGCTACACCTTC
>-|TRBJ1-2|TRBD1|TRBV30
CAYFRPGQGNYGYTF
TGTGCCTACTTCCGGCCGGGACAGGGGAACTATGGCTACACCTTC
>-|TRBJ2-1|-|TRBV14
CASSQGPGEQFF
TGTGCCAGCAGCCAAGGGCCGGGTGAGCAGTTCTTC
>-|TRBJ2-7|TRBD1|TRBV7-2
CASSLLGTGAKYEQYF
TGTGCCAGCAGCTTATTGGGAACAGGGGCGAAATACGAGCAGTACTTC
>-|TRBJ1-1|TRBD1|TRBV25-1
CASSEGDRGQAFF
TGTGCCAGCAGTGAAGGGGACAGGGGGCAAGCTTTCTTT
>-|TRBJ1-4|-|TRBV6-5
CASSSPGSEKLFF
TGTGCCAGCAGTTCACCGGGAAGTGAAAAACTGTTTTTT
>-|TRBJ1-2|-|TRBV7-9
CASSLGTTTYGYTF
TGTGCCAGCAGCTTAGGGACAACCACCTATGGCTACACCTTC